This T cell receptor beta chain stems from a study of Ad26.COV2.S vaccination and SARS-CoV-2 variants. Turning to the study itself: Participants got Ad26.COV2.S intramuscularly, once or twice 56 days apart.

As to treatment: 19 received Ad26.COV2.S at low or high dose, single or two shots; several received placebo; per-sample allocation not given. Specimen acquisition occurred on day 63 following the initial vaccine or placebo injection. Notes on the study in general: Substantial breadth in spike-specific CD8+ and CD4+ T cell responses was reportedly seen after vaccination. The study found higher spike-specific TCR breadth in vaccine than placebo recipients.

The CDR3 runs 12 residues. The V gene's germline CDR1 is MDHEN and CDR2 SYDVKM. The V gene lost 6 bases and the J gene lost 4 bases, with 7 bases spanning the gap. Libraries were prepared by immunoSEQ multiplex PCR; TCRdb keeps only in-frame clonotypes and omits some of them. The data contain about 350,000 clones, 65% to 90% of them singletons. Remarks on this clone: What it binds is unknown.

The clonotype originates from a person aged 18-65 years who received the Ad26.COV2.S COVID-19 vaccine or a placebo. Source: peripheral blood, taken in a trial of Ad26.COV2.S vaccine versus placebo. The V and J genes are TRBV28 and TRBJ1-5; maybe TRBD1 (5 bases). The DNA of the CDR3 is TGTGCCAGCAGGGGACCGAATCAGCCCCAGCATTTT. Protein: CASRGPNQPQHF.